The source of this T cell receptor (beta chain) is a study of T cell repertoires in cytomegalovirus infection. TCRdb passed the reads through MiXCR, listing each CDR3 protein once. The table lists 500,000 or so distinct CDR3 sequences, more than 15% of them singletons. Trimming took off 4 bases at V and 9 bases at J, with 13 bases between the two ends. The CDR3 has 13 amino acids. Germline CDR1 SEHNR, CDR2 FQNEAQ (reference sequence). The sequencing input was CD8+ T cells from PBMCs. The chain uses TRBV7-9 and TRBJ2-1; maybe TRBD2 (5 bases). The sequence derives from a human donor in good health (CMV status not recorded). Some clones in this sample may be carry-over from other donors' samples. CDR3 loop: CASSSLLVGEQFF. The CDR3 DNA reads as TGTGCCAGCAGCTCCTTACTAGTTGGTGAGCAGTTCTTC.